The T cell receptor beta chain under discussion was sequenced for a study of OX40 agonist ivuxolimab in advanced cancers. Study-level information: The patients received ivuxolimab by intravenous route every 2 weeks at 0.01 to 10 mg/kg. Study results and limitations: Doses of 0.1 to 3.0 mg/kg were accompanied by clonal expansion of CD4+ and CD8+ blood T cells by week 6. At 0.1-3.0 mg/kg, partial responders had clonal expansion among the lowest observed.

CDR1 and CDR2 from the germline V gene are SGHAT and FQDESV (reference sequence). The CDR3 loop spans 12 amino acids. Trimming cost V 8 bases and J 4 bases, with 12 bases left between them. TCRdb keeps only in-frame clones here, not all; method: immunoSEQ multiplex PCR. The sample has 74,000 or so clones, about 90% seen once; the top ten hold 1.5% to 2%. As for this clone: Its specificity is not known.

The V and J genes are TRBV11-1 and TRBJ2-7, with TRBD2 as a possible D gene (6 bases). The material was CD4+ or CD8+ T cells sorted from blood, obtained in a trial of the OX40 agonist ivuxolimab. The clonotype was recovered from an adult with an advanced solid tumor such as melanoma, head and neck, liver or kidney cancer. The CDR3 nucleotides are TGTGCCAGCTCCACAGCGGGTTACGAGCAGTACTTC. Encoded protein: CASSTAGYEQYF.